This T cell receptor beta chain was recorded in a study of T-cell memory formation after mild COVID-19. As for the study in general: In these data, TCR clusters were largely donor specific.

Study findings and constraints: Several responding clones turned up in pre-infection memory, indicating that cross-reactive memory may have taken part.

This clonotype rates as medium-sized (0.01 to 0.1%). The antigen is unknown. After 5'RACE with constant-segment primers, TCR alpha and TCR beta cDNA libraries carrying sample barcodes and UMIs were obtained. TCRdb reprocessed the 5' RACE reads via MiXCR and lists one record per CDR3 protein. The sample consists of 6,000 or so distinct CDR3 sequences, about 18% of them appearing once. This CDR3 is built from 13 residues. The ends were cut back, 4 bases at V and 4 bases at J, with 12 bases in the middle. The germline V gene encodes CDR1 SGHRS and CDR2 YFSETQ. The sequenced sample was PBMCs or a T cell subset sorted from them (not recorded which). This TCR was sampled from an adult woman who had mild COVID-19 (a few samples of this study predate the infection). Cell type and time point are not known. The chain joins TRBV5-1 to TRBJ2-7; D unclear. The chain's CDR3 is CASSPSSPYEQYF. The CDR3 coding sequence is TGCGCCAGCAGCCCCTCGTCCCCATACGAGCAGTACTTC.